Here is one T cell receptor (beta chain) with its context. The antigen is unknown. This sample is drawn from a study of cytomegalovirus exposure and HLA in healthy donors. The study, taken as a whole, reports: In the 120 or so validation repertoires, 85% to 95% of cluster scores exceeded 0, per a later analysis.

Data came from immunoSEQ multiplex PCR; TCRdb stores just in-frame clones and leaves some out. The sample holds approximately 59,000 clones, around 93% seen once. Material for sequencing was PBMCs. This clonotype was obtained from a man aged 18-30 years in good health and CMV-seropositive.

DNA of the CDR3: TGTGCCAGCAGTCGGACCTGGCGGGAGGTCCAAGAGACCCAGTACTTC. It is translated as CASSRTWREVQETQYF. This chain joins TRBV11-2 and TRBJ2-5; 8 bases match TRBD2. Germline V gene data show CDR1 as SGHAT and CDR2 as FQNNGV. The CDR3 sequence is 16 residues long. The trim removed 6 bases at V and 1 base at J, leaving 10 bases unmatched.